This is a list of T cell receptor beta chains from one sample in a study of cytomegalovirus exposure and HLA in healthy donors. Assay used: immunoSEQ multiplex PCR; TCRdb lists only in-frame clones, some missing. The sample comprises 120,000 or so clones, 85% to 90% of which are singletons, and about 1.5% rests with the top ten. Sequencing input: PBMCs. The receptor source for this set is a woman aged 25 to 45 in good health and CMV-seropositive. The CDR3 runs from the conserved cysteine through the conserved F or W. A D gene is named only where the DNA matches it firmly. Where a row states a size, it is once, few, many or the class of an expanded clone; other rows omit it.

cdr3_nt cdr3_aa v_call d_call clone_size j_call
TGTGCCAGCAGCGCTACAGTCAACACTGAAGCTTTCTTT CASSATVNTEAFF TRBV7-9 - - TRBJ1-1
TGTGCCAGCAGATCAGGGGGCCACTGGAATGAGCAGTTCTTC CASRSGGHWNEQFF TRBV27 TRBD1 - TRBJ2-1
TGTGCCAGCAGTGGACGAGGGAGAAGAAACACCATATATTTT CASSGRGRRNTIYF TRBV2 - - TRBJ1-3
TGTGCCAGCAGCTTGGTAGGGGGCTCTGGAAACACCATATATTTT CASSLVGGSGNTIYF TRBV5-6 - - TRBJ1-3
TGTGCCAGCAGCAAGTCTTTAGGGGACTATGGCTACACCTTC CASSKSLGDYGYTF TRBV11-2 - once TRBJ1-2
TGTGCCAGCAGTATACTCCAGGGTCCACTTGGGTCACCCCTCCACTTT CASSILQGPLGSPLHF TRBV2 - - TRBJ1-6
TGTGCCAGCAGCTTGTTGAGCGGGGGGGATCACACAGATACGCAGTATTTT CASSLLSGGDHTDTQYF TRBV13 TRBD2 - TRBJ2-3
TGCGCCAGCAGCCTCCGGACTAGCGGGATCTATGAGCAGTTCTTC CASSLRTSGIYEQFF TRBV4-1 TRBD2 - TRBJ2-1
TGTGCCAGCAGCTTACAGGGATTGTCTGAAGCTTTCTTT CASSLQGLSEAFF TRBV7-3 - - TRBJ1-1
TGCGCCAGCAGCGGCGGGACAGGGAACTATGGCTACACCTTC CASSGGTGNYGYTF TRBV5-1 TRBD1 - TRBJ1-2
TGTGCCAGCAGCATACGGACTAGCGGTGCCTACGAGCAGTACTTC CASSIRTSGAYEQYF TRBV7-2 TRBD2 few TRBJ2-7
TGTGCCAGCTCCGTTGGACTAGCGGGATACAATGAGCAGTTCTTC CASSVGLAGYNEQFF TRBV18 TRBD2 - TRBJ2-1
TGTGCCCGAGCGGGGCCGCGGCATGAAAAACTGTTTTTT CARAGPRHEKLFF TRBV19 - once TRBJ1-4
TGTGCCAGCAGTGAGGGGGGACTAGCGGGTGATGAGCAGTTCTTC CASSEGGLAGDEQFF TRBV2 TRBD2 - TRBJ2-1
TGTGCCAGCTCACCATCCCCGACACCCAGCTCCTACGAGCAGTACTTC CASSPSPTPSSYEQYF TRBV18 - - TRBJ2-7
TGTGCCAGCAGTTACTCGAGTGCCCACAATGAAAAACTGTTTTTT CASSYSSAHNEKLFF TRBV6-6 - - TRBJ1-4
TGTGCCAGCAGCACTCCGGCTAGCGGGCAGAATGAGCAGTTCTTC CASSTPASGQNEQFF TRBV6-5 TRBD2 - TRBJ2-1
TGTGCCAGCAGTACAGGCTATAATTCACCCCTCCACTTT CASSTGYNSPLHF TRBV6-5 - few TRBJ1-6
TGTGCCAGCAGCTTAGCGGGCAGGGGCACTGAAGCTTTCTTT CASSLAGRGTEAFF TRBV7-8 - - TRBJ1-1
TGCGCCAGCAGCCAAGTGGGTGGAGGGGACTATGGCTACACCTTC CASSQVGGGDYGYTF TRBV4-1 - - TRBJ1-2
TGCGCCAGCAGCTTGACGGGACAGGGTAATTCACCCCTCCACTTT CASSLTGQGNSPLHF TRBV5-1 TRBD1 - TRBJ1-6
TGTGCCAGCAGTCAGATGCGGAGGACAGGGAAAGAGACCCAGTACTTC CASSQMRRTGKETQYF TRBV28 TRBD1 - TRBJ2-5
TGTGCCAGCAGTTTAGGTAGCGGGGCTTCTCAAGAGACCCAGTACTTC CASSLGSGASQETQYF TRBV27 TRBD2 - TRBJ2-5